A selection of T cell receptor beta chains follows, all from one sample in a study of cytomegalovirus exposure and HLA in healthy donors. Clones were sequenced by immunoSEQ multiplex PCR, and TCRdb holds only the in-frame ones, with some missing. The sample lists 100,000 to 150,000 clones, less than 10% occurring once. The sequencing input was PBMCs. These receptors all stem from a woman in her forties in good health and CMV-seropositive. Both conserved end residues are part of each CDR3. Each record gives: V gene, clone size, D gene, J gene, CDR3 protein, CDR3 DNA. D genes are given only for firm matches. Size is omitted from some rows. Given values are once, few, many or a class for expanded clones.

V: TRBV5-6
size: .
D: .
J: TRBJ1-1
CDR3: CASSQGGEAFF
DNA: TGTGCCAGCAGTCAAGGGGGTGAAGCTTTCTTT

V: TRBV18
size: .
D: TRBD1
J: TRBJ1-5
CDR3: CASSSDRADQPQHF
DNA: TGTGCCAGCTCATCGGACAGGGCGGATCAGCCCCAGCATTTT

V: TRBV10-3
size: .
D: .
J: TRBJ1-2
CDR3: CAIRQSEGGYTF
DNA: TGTGCCATACGCCAGTCGGAGGGTGGCTACACCTTC

V: TRBV7-9
size: .
D: .
J: TRBJ1-2
CDR3: CASSSDSGYTF
DNA: TGTGCCAGCAGCTCGGACAGTGGCTACACCTTC

V: TRBV7-9
size: .
D: .
J: TRBJ1-6
CDR3: CASSPPESYNSPLHF
DNA: TGTGCCAGCAGCCCCCCGGAGTCCTATAATTCACCCCTCCACTTT

V: TRBV7-2
size: .
D: .
J: TRBJ1-5
CDR3: CASSLGAQPQHF
DNA: TGTGCCAGCAGCTTAGGAGCGCAGCCCCAGCATTTT

V: TRBV6-5
size: .
D: TRBD2
J: TRBJ2-3
CDR3: CASTWTSGGADTQYF
DNA: TGTGCCAGCACCTGGACTAGCGGGGGGGCAGATACGCAGTATTTT

V: TRBV10-3
size: .
D: .
J: TRBJ2-5
CDR3: CAIRGRDNQETQYF
DNA: TGTGCCATCAGGGGTCGGGACAATCAAGAGACCCAGTACTTC

V: TRBV19
size: .
D: .
J: TRBJ1-5
CDR3: CASSRLEQLGNQPQHF
DNA: TGTGCCAGTAGCCGGTTGGAACAGTTGGGCAATCAGCCCCAGCATTTT

V: TRBV6-6
size: few
D: .
J: TRBJ1-2
CDR3: CASSYSTSYGYTF
DNA: TGTGCCAGCAGTTACTCGACATCATACGGCTACACCTTC

V: TRBV30
size: few
D: TRBD1
J: TRBJ1-2
CDR3: CAGRRQGVGGYTF
DNA: TGTGCCGGGCGGAGACAGGGGGTTGGTGGCTACACCTTC

V: TRBV9
size: .
D: TRBD1
J: TRBJ1-1
CDR3: CASSVDRGVDTEAFF
DNA: TGTGCCAGCAGCGTGGACAGGGGGGTAGACACTGAAGCTTTCTTT

V: TRBV6-4
size: many
D: TRBD2
J: TRBJ2-1
CDR3: CASSDSTSGANEQFF
DNA: TGTGCCAGCAGTGACTCGACTAGCGGGGCCAATGAGCAGTTCTTC

V: TRBV19
size: .
D: .
J: TRBJ1-2
CDR3: CASGLNYGYTF
DNA: TGTGCCAGTGGTCTAAACTATGGCTACACCTTC

V: TRBV4-2
size: few
D: .
J: TRBJ1-1
CDR3: CASDSAGMNTEAFF
DNA: TGTGCCAGCGATTCGGCGGGCATGAACACTGAAGCTTTCTTT

V: TRBV5-4
size: few
D: .
J: TRBJ1-1
CDR3: CASGPKGALNTEAFF
DNA: TGTGCCAGCGGGCCCAAAGGGGCTTTGAACACTGAAGCTTTCTTT

V: TRBV5-1
size: .
D: TRBD1
J: TRBJ1-2
CDR3: CASSPVTGPYGYTF
DNA: TGCGCCAGCAGCCCGGTGACAGGGCCTTATGGCTACACCTTC

V: TRBV11-2
size: .
D: .
J: TRBJ2-1
CDR3: CASSSPLGDRDEQFF
DNA: TGTGCCAGCAGCTCGCCACTCGGGGATCGGGATGAGCAGTTCTTC

V: TRBV6-5
size: few
D: TRBD2
J: TRBJ2-5
CDR3: CASSYSAGGQETQYF
DNA: TGTGCCAGCAGTTACTCAGCGGGGGGCCAAGAGACCCAGTACTTC

V: TRBV29-1
size: .
D: TRBD2
J: TRBJ2-4
CDR3: CSVAPTSGVGSDIQYF
DNA: TGCAGCGTTGCCCCGACTAGCGGGGTTGGGTCGGACATTCAGTACTTC

V: TRBV9
size: .
D: .
J: TRBJ2-1
CDR3: CASSVAGRYEQFF
DNA: TGTGCCAGCAGCGTAGCAGGGCGCTATGAGCAGTTCTTC

V: TRBV10-3
size: few
D: TRBD1
J: TRBJ1-1
CDR3: CAISESRQGPDTEAFF
DNA: TGTGCCATCAGTGAGTCCCGACAGGGGCCCGACACTGAAGCTTTCTTT

V: TRBV30
size: few
D: .
J: TRBJ2-1
CDR3: CAWTPDSEQFF
DNA: TGTGCCTGGACCCCAGACAGTGAGCAGTTCTTC

V: TRBV7-6
size: .
D: .
J: TRBJ1-1
CDR3: CASSLGGQRNTEAFF
DNA: TGTGCCAGCAGCTTAGGAGGACAGAGGAACACTGAAGCTTTCTTT

V: TRBV7-6
size: .
D: TRBD1
J: TRBJ2-7
CDR3: CASSPGTELYEQYF
DNA: TGTGCCAGCAGCCCCGGGACAGAGCTATACGAGCAGTACTTC

V: TRBV5-1
size: .
D: .
J: TRBJ1-1
CDR3: CASSSTQGLNTEAFF
DNA: TGCGCCAGCAGCTCCACCCAGGGATTGAACACTGAAGCTTTCTTT

V: TRBV4-1
size: .
D: TRBD2
J: TRBJ2-1
CDR3: CASSPRLAGITNEQFF
DNA: TGCGCCAGCAGCCCCAGACTAGCGGGGATAACCAATGAGCAGTTCTTC

V: TRBV7-8
size: .
D: .
J: TRBJ2-7
CDR3: CASSNRASSYEQYF
DNA: TGTGCCAGCAGTAACAGGGCCAGCTCCTACGAGCAGTACTTC

V: TRBV6-5
size: .
D: .
J: TRBJ2-5
CDR3: CASTLIRGQETQYF
DNA: TGTGCCAGCACCCTTATACGGGGGCAAGAGACCCAGTACTTC

V: TRBV2
size: few
D: .
J: TRBJ1-4
CDR3: CASRSSSNLGVFF
DNA: TGTGCCAGCAGAAGCAGCTCAAACTTAGGGGTGTTTTTT

V: TRBV30
size: few
D: .
J: TRBJ2-3
CDR3: CAWSSGGTDTQYF
DNA: TGTGCCTGGAGTTCCGGGGGCACAGATACGCAGTATTTT

V: TRBV18
size: few
D: TRBD1
J: TRBJ1-5
CDR3: CASSRDRGRYSNQPQHF
DNA: TGTGCCAGCTCACGTGACAGGGGCCGTTATAGCAATCAGCCCCAGCATTTT

V: TRBV5-1
size: few
D: TRBD2
J: TRBJ2-5
CDR3: CASSLAGRETQYF
DNA: TGCGCCAGCAGCTTGGCCGGGAGGGAGACCCAGTACTTC

V: TRBV7-8
size: few
D: TRBD2
J: TRBJ2-1
CDR3: CASSHSGGSYNEQFF
DNA: TGTGCCAGCAGTCACAGCGGGGGGAGCTACAATGAGCAGTTCTTC

V: TRBV6-5
size: few
D: TRBD1
J: TRBJ1-6
CDR3: CASSSTGGIDSPLHF
DNA: TGTGCCAGCAGTTCGACAGGGGGCATTGATTCACCCCTCCACTTT

V: TRBV11-3
size: .
D: .
J: TRBJ2-1
CDR3: CASSLGSSYNEQFF
DNA: TGTGCCAGCAGCTTAGGGAGTTCCTACAATGAGCAGTTCTTC

V: TRBV4-1
size: .
D: .
J: TRBJ2-7
CDR3: CASSQDWKGDEQYF
DNA: TGCGCCAGCAGCCAAGATTGGAAGGGGGACGAGCAGTACTTC

V: TRBV19
size: .
D: .
J: TRBJ2-2
CDR3: CASSPRTAPNTGELFF
DNA: TGTGCCAGTAGTCCCCGGACAGCTCCGAACACCGGGGAGCTGTTTTTT

V: TRBV4-2
size: few
D: .
J: TRBJ1-1
CDR3: CASSHEHRVNTEAFF
DNA: TGTGCCAGCAGCCATGAGCACAGGGTGAACACTGAAGCCTTCTTT

V: TRBV6-1
size: .
D: .
J: TRBJ1-1
CDR3: CASSPWRVLNTEAFF
DNA: TGTGCCAGCAGTCCCTGGAGGGTCTTGAACACTGAAGCTTTCTTT

V: TRBV2
size: few
D: .
J: TRBJ2-7
CDR3: CASIDDWEEQYF
DNA: TGTGCCAGCATCGACGACTGGGAGGAGCAGTACTTC

V: TRBV7-2
size: .
D: .
J: TRBJ1-5
CDR3: CASSSGLKRQPQHF
DNA: TGTGCCAGCAGCTCTGGACTGAAAAGGCAGCCCCAGCATTTT

V: TRBV6-5
size: .
D: .
J: TRBJ2-7
CDR3: CASSYGGAEQYF
DNA: TGTGCCAGCAGTTATGGGGGGGCAGAGCAGTACTTC

V: TRBV5-1
size: .
D: .
J: TRBJ2-5
CDR3: CASSLGDGGPEETQYF
DNA: TGCGCCAGCAGCTTAGGCGACGGGGGGCCTGAAGAGACCCAGTACTTC

V: TRBV5-6
size: .
D: TRBD1
J: TRBJ1-5
CDR3: CASSWGQGAMNQPQHF
DNA: TGTGCCAGCAGCTGGGGACAGGGGGCGATGAATCAGCCCCAGCATTTT

V: TRBV5-1
size: few
D: .
J: TRBJ1-1
CDR3: CASSLAGASSGTEAFF
DNA: TGCGCCAGCAGCTTGGCGGGTGCAAGTTCTGGCACTGAAGCTTTCTTT

V: TRBV7-6
size: few
D: .
J: TRBJ1-5
CDR3: CASSSGSGPPQHF
DNA: TGTGCCAGCAGTTCAGGGTCCGGTCCGCCCCAGCATTTT